This is a list of T cell receptor beta chains from one sample in a study of regulatory T cells in long-lasting Graves disease. Each CDR3 protein is one row after TCRdb ran MiXCR on the multiplex PCR reads. Of a few hundred thousand distinct CDR3 sequences detected, about 12% appear once; the ten largest clones hold around 18%. This sample was shared with a second study, whose subject was T cells in Graves' hyperthyroidism and ophthalmopathy.

The sequencing used peripheral blood mononuclear cells (PBMCs), collected at new diagnosis, from a patient treated with antithyroid drugs. These receptor sequences come from a woman younger than 30 with Graves disease. CDR3s include the opening cysteine and the closing phenylalanine or tryptophan. The D gene is left open where the match is weak. For some rows the clone size is stated as once, few or many, or as a class when expanded; others skip it.

clone_size j_call v_call d_call cdr3_aa cdr3_nt
many TRBJ2-5 TRBV20-1 - CSARPVRETQYF TGCAGTGCTAGGCCCGTCCGGGAGACCCAGTACTTC
many TRBJ2-5 TRBV3-1 TRBD2 CASSQPSGRKETQYF TGTGCCAGCAGCCAACCTAGCGGGAGGAAGGAGACCCAGTACTTC
- TRBJ2-3 TRBV19 - CASSHGFSVNTDTQYF TGTGCCAGTAGCCACGGCTTTAGCGTGAACACAGATACGCAGTATTTT
- TRBJ2-1 TRBV4-3 TRBD2 CASSQEARRGGQFF TGCGCCAGCAGCCAAGAAGCGAGGCGCGGGGGGCAGTTCTTC
- TRBJ2-1 TRBV19 TRBD2 CASKGILGLAGDRNEQFF TGTGCCAGTAAAGGGATACTGGGACTAGCGGGAGACAGAAATGAGCAGTTCTTC
few TRBJ2-1 TRBV6-1 - CASIKGGYPYNEQLF TGTGCCAGCATCAAGGGGGGCTACCCCTACAATGAGCAGCTCTTC
many TRBJ2-7 TRBV11-3 TRBD2 CASSLEFGGSYEQYF TGTGCCAGCAGCTTAGAGTTTGGCGGGAGTTACGAGCAGTACTTC
many TRBJ2-7 TRBV4-3 - CASSQGGSAAYEQYF TGCGCCAGCAGCCAAGGGGGGAGCGCCGCCTACGAGCAGTACTTC
many TRBJ1-1 TRBV29-1 - CSVGPGQLEAFF TGCAGCGTTGGCCCAGGGCAGCTTGAAGCTTTCTTT
many TRBJ2-1 TRBV7-8 - CASSFTSQVPYNEQFF TGTGCCAGCAGCTTCACCTCTCAGGTCCCCTACAATGAGCAGTTCTTC
once TRBJ1-1 TRBV5-4 TRBD1 CASSFTGQGGEAFF TGTGCCAGCAGCTTCACCGGACAGGGCGGTGAAGCTTTCTTT
many TRBJ2-7 TRBV7-2 - CASREPGLSYEQYF TGTGCCAGCAGGGAACCGGGACTGTCGTACGAGCAGTACTTC
few TRBJ1-2 TRBV20-1 - CSASGSGRAYGYTF TGCAGTGCTAGTGGCTCAGGGAGGGCCTATGGCTACACCTTC
many TRBJ2-1 TRBV12-3/TRBV12-4 TRBD2 CASSRERGPYNEQFF TGTGCCAGCAGTCGGGAGCGGGGGCCCTACAATGAGCAGTTCTTC
many TRBJ2-6 TRBV6-2/TRBV6-3 - CASSYSPGLDLSGANVLTF TGTGCCAGCAGTTACTCTCCGGGACTCGACCTCTCTGGGGCCAACGTCCTGACTTTC
- TRBJ1-3 TRBV5-5 - CASSLVLETTIYF TGTGCCAGCAGCTTGGTTTTAGAAACAACCATATATTTT
many TRBJ1-5 TRBV7-2 TRBD1 CATGTGPSNQPQHF TGTGCCACAGGGACAGGGCCAAGCAATCAGCCCCAGCATTTT
many TRBJ1-5 TRBV20-1 TRBD1 CSAAKGAHQPQHF TGCAGTGCTGCTAAGGGGGCCCATCAGCCCCAGCATTTT
many TRBJ2-7 TRBV6-1 - CASSDRAPGYEQYF TGTGCCAGCAGTGACAGGGCCCCCGGCTACGAGCAGTACTTC
many TRBJ2-4 TRBV3-2 - CASSHSSGSEKNIQYF TGTGCCAGCAGCCATTCTAGCGGGAGTGAAAAAAACATTCAGTACTTC
- TRBJ2-2 TRBV19 TRBD1 CASGDRGIGELFF TGTGCCAGCGGGGACAGGGGGATCGGGGAGCTGTTTTTT
many TRBJ2-2 TRBV6-2/TRBV6-3 - CASRKPRGEDTGELFF TGTGCCAGCAGAAAACCTAGGGGGGAGGACACCGGGGAGCTGTTTTTT
- TRBJ2-1 TRBV4-1 TRBD2 CASSPFTSGSSYNEQFF TGCGCCAGCAGCCCCTTCACTAGCGGTAGCTCCTACAATGAGCAGTTCTTC
many TRBJ2-1 TRBV10-2 - CASRYRGGNEQFF TGCGCCAGCAGATACAGGGGAGGGAATGAGCAGTTCTTC
many TRBJ2-1 TRBV28 - CASSFRLMADEQFF TGTGCCAGCAGTTTTCGGTTGATGGCGGATGAGCAGTTCTTC
- TRBJ2-3 TRBV14 TRBD2 CASSPWGAGTTDTQYF TGTGCCAGCAGCCCCTGGGGAGCGGGGACCACAGATACGCAGTATTTT
many TRBJ2-3 TRBV7-9 - CASSFGGIDTQYF TGTGCCAGCAGCTTCGGAGGCATAGATACGCAGTATTTT
many TRBJ2-5 TRBV27 TRBD2 CASSFSGGGQETQYF TGTGCCAGCAGCTTTAGCGGGGGGGGCCAAGAGACCCAGTACTTC
few TRBJ2-6 TRBV6-1 - CASSTSGSSGANVLTF TGTGCCAGCAGTACGAGCGGCAGCTCTGGGGCCAACGTCCTGACTTTC
many TRBJ2-1 TRBV2 - CASSPGRVDEQFF TGTGCCAGCTCCCCAGGCAGGGTCGATGAGCAGTTCTTC
few TRBJ2-7 TRBV28 - CASSPDPLAFHSSYEQYF TGTGCCAGCAGTCCCGACCCATTAGCTTTTCATAGCTCCTACGAGCAGTACTTC
many TRBJ2-3 TRBV20-1 - CSGWRAGRGTDTQYF TGCAGTGGCTGGCGGGCGGGGCGGGGCACAGATACGCAGTATTTT
many TRBJ2-1 TRBV18 - CASSPDSQYNEQFF TGTGCCAGCTCACCGGACAGTCAGTACAATGAGCAGTTCTTC
- TRBJ1-2 TRBV18 - CASSPPGGALEFGYTF TGTGCCAGCTCACCCCCTGGGGGGGCGCTGGAGTTTGGCTACACCTTC
few TRBJ2-5 TRBV7-3 - CASSLTGALQETQYF TGTGCCAGCAGCTTAACGGGGGCCCTCCAAGAGACCCAGTACTTC
many TRBJ2-2 TRBV6-5 - CASSYGGPGTGELFF TGTGCCAGCAGTTACGGGGGGCCTGGCACCGGGGAGCTGTTTTTT
many TRBJ1-1 TRBV28 - CASSRIPGSGNTEAFF TGTGCCAGCAGTAGGATACCCGGATCGGGGAACACTGAAGCTTTCTTT
many TRBJ2-3 TRBV13 - CASSLGLGGTDTQYF TGTGCCAGCAGCTTAGGCCTGGGTGGCACAGATACGCAGTATTTT
many TRBJ2-1 TRBV3-1 - CASSPATGYNEQFF TGTGCCAGCAGCCCAGCGACAGGCTACAATGAGCAGTTCTTC
few TRBJ1-5 TRBV4-2 - CASSQDSAGALDQPQHF TGTGCCAGCAGCCAAGATTCGGCAGGGGCCCTAGATCAGCCCCAGCATTTT
few TRBJ1-5 TRBV18 TRBD1 CASSPLTRGPLHF TGTGCCAGCTCACCACTTACCAGGGGGCCCTTGCATTTT
many TRBJ1-2 TRBV7-9 - CASSFDSGGTHGYTF TGTGCCAGCAGCTTCGATTCGGGCGGGACCCATGGCTACACCTTC
- TRBJ2-2 TRBV4-2 TRBD2 CASSQDLGRAGELFF TGTGCCAGCAGCCAAGATCTAGGGAGGGCCGGGGAGCTGTTTTTT
many TRBJ1-6 TRBV12-3/TRBV12-4 TRBD1 CASSYVGQGLNNSPLHF TGTGCCAGCAGTTACGTGGGACAGGGGTTAAACAATTCACCCCTCCACTTT
- TRBJ2-1 TRBV6-2/TRBV6-3 - CASSSGFAVNYNEQFF TGTGCCAGCAGTTCCGGGTTTGCGGTCAACTACAATGAGCAGTTCTTC
many TRBJ2-2 TRBV12-3/TRBV12-4 - CASSLRAGELFF TGTGCCAGCAGCTTACGTGCCGGGGAGCTGTTTTTT
many TRBJ1-5 TRBV11-2 TRBD1 CASSLLGGDQPQHF TGTGCCAGCAGCTTGTTAGGGGGCGACCAGCCCCAGCATTTT
many TRBJ2-1 TRBV7-9 - CASSHPGADEQFF TGTGCCAGCAGCCACCCGGGGGCGGATGAGCAGTTCTTC
many TRBJ1-2 TRBV28 - CASSSPQGGYTF TGTGCCAGCAGTTCTCCCCAGGGGGGCTACACCTTC
many TRBJ2-1 TRBV7-3 - CASSLMAVDNEQFF TGTGCCAGCAGCTTAATGGCAGTAGATAATGAGCAGTTCTTC
many TRBJ1-1 TRBV12-3/TRBV12-4 - CASSLDPNYEAFF TGTGCCAGCAGTTTGGACCCAAATTATGAAGCTTTCTTT
many TRBJ1-3 TRBV6-2/TRBV6-3 - CASSYSTGNTIYF TGTGCCAGCAGTTACTCGACGGGAAACACCATATATTTT
many TRBJ2-1 TRBV4-1 - CASSQDQAGSYNEQFF TGCGCCAGCAGCCAAGATCAAGCGGGCAGCTACAATGAGCAGTTCTTC
many TRBJ2-4 TRBV18 TRBD2 CASSPASAGGINIQYF TGTGCCAGCTCACCAGCATCGGCGGGAGGAATTAACATTCAGTACTTC
- TRBJ1-2 TRBV6-9 TRBD1 CASSYTTDRGWGGYTF TGTGCCAGCAGTTACACGACGGACAGGGGCTGGGGTGGCTACACCTTC
many TRBJ1-5 TRBV7-2 - CASSLATQPQHF TGTGCCAGCAGCTTAGCGACTCAGCCCCAGCATTTT
many TRBJ1-1 TRBV6-5 TRBD1 CASSYSRDRGHANTEAFF TGTGCCAGCAGTTACTCCCGGGACAGGGGCCATGCGAACACTGAAGCTTTCTTT
many TRBJ2-1 TRBV2 - CASSVSLRERKVYNEQFF TGTGCCAGCAGTGTCTCATTACGGGAGCGAAAAGTCTACAATGAGCAGTTCTTC